Following are 28 T cell receptor beta chains from one sample sequenced in a study of identical twins. In TCRdb, the 5' RACE reads were re-called with MiXCR into one record per CDR3 protein. The data contain 250,000 or so distinct CDR3 sequences, about 7.3% of them singletons. The same sample was also studied in work on yellow fever vaccine responses in identical twins.

The source material was memory (CD45RO+) T cells sorted from blood. All receptors derive from a young woman in good health.

This clonotype turned up a few times. The genes are TRBV10-3 and TRBJ2-7, with a possible D match to TRBD2 (6 bases). Trimming removed 4 bases at V and 1 base at J, with 14 bases between. In germline, CDR1 is ENHRY, CDR2 SYGVKD. The CDR3 sequence is 15 residues long. The CDR3 DNA reads as TGTGCCATCAGTGGCGGGGTAAGGAATTCCTACGAGCAGTACTTC. It yields the protein CAISGGVRNSYEQYF.

Many counts were recorded for this clonotype. This chain joins TRBV5-1 and TRBJ2-7; D is unclear. This CDR3 region has 14 residues. Germline V gene data show CDR1 as SGHRS and CDR2 as YFSETQ. V was shortened by 0 bases and J by 5 bases, with 12 bases between the two germline ends. CDR3 region: CASSLATDLNEQYF. CDR3 nucleotides: TGCGCCAGCAGCTTGGCCACGGATCTCAACGAGCAGTACTTC.

The chain carries TRBV4-1 and TRBJ2-3; no firm D call. The CDR3 contains 17 residues. Deletions cut 1 base from V and 4 bases from J, with 18 bases between. CDR1 MGHRA and CDR2 YSYEKL come from the germline V gene. CDR3 residues: CASSQAGVQNFADTQYF. CDR3 coding DNA: TGCGCCAGCAGCCAAGCGGGTGTACAGAACTTCGCAGATACGCAGTATTTT.

This clonotype was observed a few times. The chain employs TRBV2 and TRBJ2-5; D not certain. The V end was cut by 1 base, the J end by 4 bases, with 4 bases between. The CDR3 is 12 residues long. CDR1 is SNHLY, CDR2 FYNNEI, per germline. This CDR3 is CASSEEGETQYF. The CDR3 region has the DNA TGTGCCAGCAGTGAAGAAGGAGAGACCCAGTACTTC.

As regards this clonotype: Compared with germline, one end of the junction differs, possibly owing to a read error. The rearrangement uses TRBV5-1 and TRBJ2-7, with D possibly matching TRBD2 (6 bases). Germline-derived CDR1 and CDR2 are SGHRS and YFSETQ. This CDR3 region has 15 residues. CDR3: CASRLEGGSTYEQYF. The CDR3, as DNA: TGCGCCAGCAGATTGGAGGGAGGAAGCACCTACGAGCAGTACTTC.

This clonotype was seen ten or more times. The chain recombines TRBV25-1 with TRBJ2-1; D gene uncertain. The CDR3 totals 17 residues. V lost 1 base, J lost 0 bases, and 13 bases lay in between. From germline, CDR1 is MGHDK and CDR2 SYGVNS. CDR3 amino acids: CASSESARSRSYNEQFF. CDR3 nucleotide sequence: TGTGCCAGCAGTGAATCTGCTAGGAGCCGCTCCTACAATGAGCAGTTCTTC.

This clonotype has a count of ten or more. This chain links TRBV12-3 or TRBV12-4 with TRBJ2-2; 9 bases agree with TRBD2. The CDR3 loop spans 15 amino acids. V lost 4 bases, J lost 8 bases, and 8 bases stayed unmatched. The CDR3 protein is CASSSQPSGVGELFF. CDR3 nucleotide sequence: TGTGCCAGCAGTTCCCAACCTAGCGGGGTGGGGGAGCTGTTTTTT.

This clonotype has a handful of counts. The CDR3 DNA follows: TGTGCCAGCAGCGTCGCCGGGACAGGGGGTTACGAGCAGTACTTC. Translating it yields CASSVAGTGGYEQYF. The chain combines TRBV7-2 with TRBJ2-7; 11 nucleotides align to TRBD1. Germline trimming cut 5 bases from V and 4 bases from J; bases unmatched to any gene: 7. Germline loops: CDR1 SGHTA, CDR2 FQGNSA. The CDR3 runs to 15 residues.

A single count supports this clonotype. This rearrangement joins TRBV12-3 or TRBV12-4 to TRBJ1-5, with a weak D call TRBD1 (5 bases). V lost 11 bases and J lost 1, with 30 bases in between. The CDR3 has 19 amino acids. Here the CDR3 reads CAFSLVVPFGRVSNQPQHF. The CDR3 DNA follows: TGTGCCTTCAGTTTAGTAGTTCCTTTTGGCAGGGTGAGCAATCAGCCCCAGCATTTT.

The rearrangement joins TRBV18 to TRBJ2-2; D is possibly TRBD1 (6 bases). Germline lookup yields CDR1 KGHSH and CDR2 LQKENI. V lost 5 bases and J lost 3, with 16 bases in between. This CDR3 spans 16 amino acids. The DNA of the CDR3 is TGTGCCAGCTCATCAAAAGACAGGCGCGACACCGGGGAGCTGTTTTTT. Its protein product is CASSSKDRRDTGELFF.

This clonotype was recorded a few times. The V and J genes are TRBV20-1 and TRBJ2-5; TRBD2 matches at 16 bases. Per germline, CDR1 DFQATT and CDR2 SNEGSKA (reference sequence). J gave up 5 bases and V 5 bases, and 8 bases lay outside the gene matches. The CDR3 extends over 16 amino acids. The CDR3 reads CSAGGTSGGVGETQYF. In DNA, the CDR3 is TGCAGTGCTGGAGGGACTAGCGGGGGGGTAGGTGAGACCCAGTACTTC.

This clonotype has more than one count but fewer than ten. Written as DNA, the CDR3 is TGTGCCAGCAGTCTCCTCTACGAGCAGTACTTC. This sequence encodes CASSLLYEQYF. The chain employs TRBV6-2 or TRBV6-3 and TRBJ2-7, with D hard to call. Trimming took off 5 bases at V and 3 bases at J, with 5 bases between the two ends. The CDR3 covers 11 residues. The germline V gene has CDR1 MNHEY and CDR2 SVGEGT.

This clonotype has only a few counts. The J gene is TRBJ1-2, the V gene TRBV10-3; D is uncertain. Germline assignment: CDR1 ENHRY and CDR2 SYGVKD. Deletions cut 4 bases from V and 4 bases from J, with 10 bases between. CDR3 size: 13 residues. In DNA form, the CDR3 reads TGTGCCATCAGTGTGGACGGGCCCTATGGCTACACCTTC. Its translation is CAISVDGPYGYTF.

This clonotype was detected many times. The chain uses TRBV12-3 or TRBV12-4 and TRBJ1-4; D unresolved. Trimming cost V 3 bases and J 3 bases, with 8 bases left between them. The CDR3 covers 14 residues. This CDR3 is CASSFWGPNEKLFF. DNA for the CDR3: TGTGCCAGCAGTTTCTGGGGTCCTAATGAAAAACTGTTTTTT.

This clonotype occurred many times. CDR3 amino acids: CASSLDGGPSDDQPQHF. CDR3 DNA sequence: TGCGCCAGCAGCTTGGACGGGGGGCCCAGTGATGATCAGCCCCAGCATTTT. This rearrangement joins TRBV5-1 to TRBJ1-5; a possible D gene is TRBD1 (6 bases). This CDR3 has 17 amino acids. Deletions cut 0 bases from V and 5 bases from J, with 18 bases between. CDR1 and CDR2 from the germline V gene are SGHRS and YFSETQ.

This chain uses TRBV3-1 with TRBJ2-3, with TRBD1 as a possible D gene (6 bases). Germline V lookup: CDR1 LGHDT, CDR2 YNNKEL (reference sequence). The ends were cut back, 7 bases at V and 4 bases at J, with 24 bases in the middle. There are 17 residues in the CDR3. The chain's CDR3 is CASTKGVGLVGSDTQYF. The CDR3 nucleotides read TGTGCCAGCACCAAGGGGGTTGGTCTAGTCGGCTCAGATACGCAGTATTTT.

This clonotype was detected ten times or more. This chain uses TRBV5-1 with TRBJ2-2; no clear D gene. The CDR3 extends over 15 amino acids. The germline CDR1 and CDR2 sequences are SGHRS and YFSETQ. Trimming took 0 bases from V and 1 from J, leaving 7 bases between them. CDR3 nucleotides: TGCGCCAGCAGCTTGGGTCGGGTGAACACCGGGGAGCTGTTTTTT. Encoded protein: CASSLGRVNTGELFF.

A few counts support this clonotype. The CDR3 reads CASSRDRLSYTEAFF. CDR3 DNA sequence: TGTGCCAGCAGCCGGGACAGGCTATCTTACACTGAAGCTTTCTTT. The rearrangement joins TRBV7-9 to TRBJ1-1; 8 nucleotides align to TRBD1. With 5 bases clipped from V and 3 bases from J, the junction kept 8 bases outside the gene matches. Germline CDR1 and CDR2: SEHNR and FQNEAQ (reference sequence). The CDR3 covers 15 residues.

This clonotype was seen at least ten times. The chain carries TRBV15 and TRBJ2-1; 12 positions agree with TRBD2. Germline CDR1 reads LNHNV; CDR2 reads YYDKDF (reference sequence). The V gene end was trimmed by 3 bases and the J gene end by 6 bases; junction bases not matched to a gene: 3. The length of the CDR3 is 15 residues. As DNA, the CDR3 is TGTGCCACCAGCAGCGCTAGCGGGGGGGCCAATGAGCAGTTCTTC. This codes for CATSSASGGANEQFF.

This clonotype showed up many times. J is TRBJ2-3 and V is TRBV25-1, with D perhaps TRBD2 (6 bases). From germline, CDR1 is MGHDK and CDR2 SYGVNS. The CDR3 covers 15 residues. V was shortened by 5 bases and J by 2 bases, with 14 bases between the two germline ends. In DNA, the CDR3 is TGTGCCAGCAGTCCCCGAGGAGGGAACACAGATACGCAGTATTTT. Translated: CASSPRGGNTDTQYF.

The rearrangement uses TRBV7-8 and TRBJ2-7, with 15 bases that match TRBD2. With 3 bases clipped from V and 6 bases from J, the junction kept 12 bases outside the gene matches. The CDR3 runs 18 residues. Germline V gene data show CDR1 as SGHVS and CDR2 as FQNEAQ. The CDR3 sequence is CASSFTLTPGLAGGEQYF. The CDR3 DNA reads TGTGCCAGCAGCTTCACACTCACGCCGGGACTAGCGGGAGGCGAGCAGTACTTC.

The rearrangement joins TRBV27 to TRBJ2-2; 11 bases are a match to TRBD2. After removal of 5 bases from V and 5 bases from J, the junction contained 7 bases not matched to a gene. This CDR3 is 16 amino acids long. Germline assignment: CDR1 MNHEY and CDR2 SMNVEV (reference sequence). DNA of the CDR3: TGTGCCAGCAGTCCGTTAGCGGGGGGGCTTACCGGGGAGCTGTTTTTT. It codes for CASSPLAGGLTGELFF.

In its sample, this clonotype was seen many times. The chain is built from TRBV29-1 and TRBJ2-7; TRBD2 might be the D (6 bases). Between the trimmed V and J ends, which lost 3 bases and 2 bases, there was a span of 11 bases. Germline CDR1 is SQVTM and CDR2 is ANQGSEA. This CDR3 is 13 amino acids long. The CDR3 sequence: CSVDGGTAYEQYF. CDR3 DNA sequence: TGCAGCGTTGATGGAGGGACTGCCTACGAGCAGTACTTC.

This clonotype came up a few times. The chain recombines TRBV24-1 with TRBJ1-1, with 8 bases fitting TRBD1. The V gene's germline CDR1 is KGHDR and CDR2 SFDVKD. The CDR3 covers 13 residues. Losses at the gene ends were 4 bases for V and 7 bases for J; bases not matched to a gene: 4. Written as DNA, the CDR3 is TGTGCCACCAGTGAGCGGACAGGGAGTGAAGCTTTCTTT. Translating it yields CATSERTGSEAFF.

The count of this clonotype is one. Since the CDR3 does not end with the conserved phenylalanine or tryptophan, this likely comes from a read error. The gene calls are TRBV5-1 and TRBJ1-1; D perhaps matches TRBD1 (5 bases). CDR3 length equals 14 residues. Germline V lookup: CDR1 SGHRS, CDR2 YFSETQ. The V end lost 2 bases, the J end lost 0 bases, and 8 bases lay between the germline ends. The CDR3 nucleotides are TGCGCCAGCAGCTTAGGGGCCATGAACACTGAAGCTTTCCTT. It translates to CASSLGAMNTEAFL.

This clonotype was counted only a few times. The V call is TRBV15, the J call TRBJ1-2; a possible D gene is TRBD1 (6 bases). The CDR3 has 15 amino acids. Trimming cost V 3 bases and J 4 bases, with 15 bases left between them. Looked up from germline, CDR1 is LNHNV and CDR2 is YYDKDF (reference sequence). CDR3 amino acids: CATSRGGQGGYGYTF. CDR3 bases: TGTGCCACCAGCAGGGGGGGGCAAGGGGGCTATGGCTACACCTTC.

The V call is TRBV5-6, the J call TRBJ2-3, with a tentative D call TRBD2 (7 bases). Germline V gene sequence: CDR1 SGHDT, CDR2 YYEEEE. The CDR3 contains 16 residues. Trimming pared 0 bases from V and 5 bases from J, leaving 16 bases between. The CDR3 DNA follows: TGTGCCAGCAGCTTGGTGGGTCGGGGGGCCAAAGATACGCAGTATTTT. Protein: CASSLVGRGAKDTQYF.

There are many counts of this clonotype. This chain connects TRBV11-2 to TRBJ1-3, with D unclear. The CDR3 totals 14 residues. Trimming cost V 1 base and J 2 bases, with 6 bases left between them. CDR1 and CDR2 (germline): SGHAT, FQNNGV. The CDR3 DNA is TGTGCCAGCAGCTTAGGTCATACTGGAAACACCATATATTTT. It encodes CASSLGHTGNTIYF.